Described below is a single T cell receptor beta chain sequence and its context. What it recognizes is unknown. The CDR3 loop spans 14 amino acids. The V gene lost 7 bases and the J gene lost 4 bases, with 16 bases spanning the gap. CDR1 and CDR2 (germline): SEHNR, FQNEAQ (reference sequence). The sample belongs to a study of shared clonotypes between healthy human individuals. Background on the study: Samples came from a couple of female and three male donors aged 18 to 49. CD4 naive and memory got three plates each, CD8 naive two, CD8 memory one.

Study conclusions and caveats: Collection of samples was limited to blood; tissue repertoires likely differ. In the sorted subsets, rarefaction showed sequencing was incomplete despite large depth.

TCRdb's table, derived via immunoSEQ multiplex PCR, lists solely in-frame clones and lacks some. The sample contains 2 million to 3 million clones, approximately 94% of which appear only once. Sequencing was performed on naive CD4+ T cells from PBMCs. Subset noted: CD45RA+ positively selected. The gene calls are TRBV7-9 and TRBJ1-1; weak D call: TRBD1 (5 bases). The source is a man in his late teens or twenties in good health. Some clones in this sample may be carry-over from other donors' samples. CDR3 DNA sequence: TGTGCCAGCACAACGACGGACATTTCCACTGAAGCTTTCTTT. Protein product: CASTTTDISTEAFF.